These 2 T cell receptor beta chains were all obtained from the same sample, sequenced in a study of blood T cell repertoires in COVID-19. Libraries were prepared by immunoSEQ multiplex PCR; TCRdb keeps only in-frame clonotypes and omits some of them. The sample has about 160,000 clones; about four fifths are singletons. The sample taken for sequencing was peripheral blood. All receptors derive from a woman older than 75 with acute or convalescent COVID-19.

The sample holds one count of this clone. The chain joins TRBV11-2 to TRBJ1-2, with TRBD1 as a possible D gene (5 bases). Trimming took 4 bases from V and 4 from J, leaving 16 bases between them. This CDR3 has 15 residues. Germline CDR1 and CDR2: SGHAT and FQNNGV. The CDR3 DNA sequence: TGTGCCAGCAGCTCGGGGCCGGGAGCCGGCTATGGCTACACCTTC. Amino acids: CASSSGPGAGYGYTF.

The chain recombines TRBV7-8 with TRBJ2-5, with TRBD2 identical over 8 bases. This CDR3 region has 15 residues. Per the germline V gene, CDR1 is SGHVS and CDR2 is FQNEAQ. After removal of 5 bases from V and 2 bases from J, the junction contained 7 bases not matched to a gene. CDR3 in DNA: TGTGCCAGCAGCCGGGGGGCTAGCGGGCAAGAGACCCAGTACTTC. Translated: CASSRGASGQETQYF.